This T cell receptor (beta chain) emerged from a study of blood T cell repertoires in COVID-19. Study-wide context: Researchers got acute and convalescent COVID-19 samples from the United States, Italy and Spain. The cDNA or gDNA used as material had been derived from T cells, B-cell-depleted T cells, or PBMCs.

In the original workflow: Amplification of reference gene primers was used by the study to estimate nucleated cell counts. TCRdb's table, derived via immunoSEQ multiplex PCR, lists solely in-frame clones and lacks some. V, J and clone size reflect that table, while D and trimming were determined from the DNA. The top ten hold around 29% of the sample, which has around 100,000 clones, roughly 80% seen once. CDR3 length: 15 residues. V was trimmed by 4 bases and J by 0 bases, leaving 13 bases between them. Germline-derived CDR1 and CDR2 are SGHDT and YYEEEE. This clonotype originated in a man in his sixties or seventies with active or convalescent COVID-19. The chain links TRBV5-6 to TRBJ1-2; D might be TRBD1 (6 bases). The sample taken for sequencing was peripheral blood. CDR3 amino acids: CASSTGGAANYGYTF. CDR3 coding DNA: TGTGCCAGCAGCACCGGGGGGGCGGCTAACTATGGCTACACCTTC.